The rows below give T cell receptor beta chains drawn from one sample of a study of Graves' ophthalmopathy and Graves' hyperthyroidism. TCRdb ran MiXCR on the multiplex PCR reads and lists one entry per CDR3 protein. In the table there are hundreds of thousands of distinct CDR3 sequences, 21% of which are singletons. The source material was peripheral blood. The receptors originated from a woman younger than 35 with stable Graves' hyperthyroidism. Both conserved end residues are part of each CDR3. Each record gives: clone size, V gene, CDR3 protein. Where a row states a size, it is once, few, many or the class of an expanded clone; other rows omit it.

size: many
V: TRBV6-4
CDR3: CASTRNSHRGLNTEAFF

size: many
V: TRBV6-1
CDR3: CASRATSGRDTQYF

size: few
V: TRBV7-2
CDR3: CASSSSGQQSQPQHF

size: many
V: TRBV19
CDR3: CASSQGDGTEAFF

size: .
V: TRBV29-1
CDR3: CSVAHQGAGGSYEQYF

size: .
V: TRBV6-1
CDR3: CATHRGTGNTIYF

size: many
V: TRBV27
CDR3: CASSPLGDNWTEAFF

size: once
V: TRBV6-1
CDR3: CASRMSPDQPQHF

size: .
V: TRBV6-1
CDR3: CASTLSSGHLGEFSPLHF

size: many
V: TRBV6-2/TRBV6-3
CDR3: CASSYAEGQPQHF

size: many
V: TRBV2
CDR3: CASIGGSQETQYF

size: many
V: TRBV12-3/TRBV12-4
CDR3: CASSLRTGGSSDEQYF

size: .
V: TRBV3-1
CDR3: CASSLPEWAGELFF

size: .
V: TRBV6-4
CDR3: CASSENGGGAGDTQYF

size: many
V: TRBV12-3/TRBV12-4
CDR3: CASSRDTSSGNTIYF

size: .
V: TRBV13
CDR3: CASSLGGGPNYGYTF

size: many
V: TRBV12-3/TRBV12-4
CDR3: CASSSSFSLHTGELFF

size: .
V: TRBV28
CDR3: CASSSTGLNSPLHF

size: many
V: TRBV7-8
CDR3: CASSLEGGETEAFF

size: many
V: TRBV30
CDR3: CAWSRTGRLNSPLHF

size: many
V: TRBV18
CDR3: CASSTNPPTGPENIQYF

size: many
V: TRBV30
CDR3: CAWTAGGAGQPQHF

size: many
V: TRBV10-1
CDR3: CASSAASGAYEQYF

size: once
V: TRBV19
CDR3: CASSIVGGGNTEAFF

size: many
V: TRBV20-1
CDR3: CSARASSGNSYEQYF

size: many
V: TRBV5-6
CDR3: CASSLTVLSGNTIYF

size: .
V: TRBV11-1
CDR3: CASSLSTGSKNTEAFF

size: many
V: TRBV11-1
CDR3: CASSWEGWGGNTEAFF

size: many
V: TRBV5-1
CDR3: CASSAGRAGSYEQYF

size: many
V: TRBV6-5
CDR3: CASSYGGLWTMNTEAFF

size: few
V: TRBV5-1
CDR3: CASSEVSQETQYF

size: .
V: TRBV7-2
CDR3: CASTPPVQETQYF

size: many
V: TRBV7-2
CDR3: CASSLVSTNTGELFF

size: .
V: TRBV12-3/TRBV12-4
CDR3: CASSLVRRLEAFF

size: many
V: TRBV7-2
CDR3: CASSRDRSYGYTF

size: many
V: TRBV2
CDR3: CASEILPNEQYF

size: many
V: TRBV11-3
CDR3: CASSFTGTGELFF

size: .
V: TRBV9
CDR3: CASSVGGGGRASIEQFF

size: many
V: TRBV6-1
CDR3: CASSGVGHYTDTQYF

size: .
V: TRBV24-1
CDR3: CATSDLQGYTF